In this sample, the clone carrying this T cell receptor (beta chain) turned up many times. The length of the CDR3 is 13 residues. V shed 2 bases and J shed 5 bases, with 10 bases lying between them. The germline V gene encodes CDR1 SGHTA and CDR2 FQGTGA. The data stem from a study of T cells after yellow fever vaccination. A process of 5'RACE template switching, which added a universal primer site and UMIs, was used to make TCR cDNA. TCRdb passed the 5' RACE reads through MiXCR, listing each CDR3 protein once. The sample carries about 340,000 distinct CDR3 sequences, 3% to 4.5% recorded once. The source material was PBMCs, sampled 5 days after the yellow fever booster vaccination. The source of this sequence is a man between 18 and 35 years old who received the YFV17D yellow fever vaccine. J is TRBJ2-7 and V is TRBV7-3, with D possibly TRBD2 on 7 matching bases. The CDR3, as DNA: TGTGCCAGCAGCTTACGGGGGGCCGACGAGCAGTACTTC. Protein: CASSLRGADEQYF.